These 13 T cell receptor beta chains share one sample of origin, sequenced in a study of shared clonotypes between healthy human individuals. Profiling relied on immunoSEQ multiplex PCR, and the TCRdb table lists in-frame clones only, not all of them. The data contain about 1.1 million clones, 77% of them singletons. Input material: memory CD4+ T cells from PBMCs. The subset was: CD45RA-negative fraction. These receptors were obtained from a man aged 18-30 years in good health. Some clones in this sample may be carry-over from other donors' samples.

V usage is TRBV2 and J usage is TRBJ2-5; TRBD1 might be the D (6 bases). V lost 7 bases and J lost 0, with 12 bases in between. This CDR3 comprises 14 residues. Looked up from germline, CDR1 is SNHLY and CDR2 is FYNNEI. In nucleotides, the CDR3 is TGTGCCAGCACCCGAGACAGGAACCAAGAGACCCAGTACTTC. This sequence encodes CASTRDRNQETQYF.

In regard to this clone: A much larger clone lies a single base off, so this may be a read error. The chain recombines TRBV7-9 with TRBJ2-3, with TRBD2 identical over 7 bases. CDR3 length: 14 residues. J was trimmed by 4 bases and V by 2 bases; bases with no gene match: 3. Looked up from germline, CDR1 is SEHNR and CDR2 is FQNEAQ (reference sequence). The CDR3 DNA reads as TGTGCCAGCAGCTTACGGCTAGCGGCAGATACGCAGTATTTT. Its translation is CASSLRLAADTQYF.

This clone was observed a handful of times. This chain links TRBV5-1 with TRBJ1-4; 7 bases align to TRBD1. CDR1 SGHRS and CDR2 YFSETQ come from the germline V gene. The V segment lost 0 bases and the J segment 7 bases; nucleotides outside the gene matches: 9. The CDR3 is 16 residues long. CDR3 nucleotides: TGCGCCAGCAGCTTGGCCCCGACAGGGAGTGGTGAAAAACTGTTTTTT. Protein: CASSLAPTGSGEKLFF.

The chain is built from TRBV4-3 and TRBJ1-2, with D maybe TRBD1 (6 bases). Germline V gives CDR1 LGHNA, CDR2 YSLEER. The CDR3 is 13 amino acids. The germline V and J ends were trimmed by 1 base and 9 bases, with 12 bases remaining between them. The CDR3: CASSQGGRGRYTF. DNA for the CDR3: TGCGCCAGCAGCCAAGGGGGCAGGGGTCGCTACACCTTC.

The rearrangement links TRBV5-1 to TRBJ2-2; 7 bases match TRBD2. The germline V gene has CDR1 SGHRS and CDR2 YFSETQ. V was pared by 4 bases and J by 1 base, with 1 base of the junction left unmatched. The CDR3 spans 14 residues. The CDR3 nucleotides read TGCGCCAGCAGCGAGCGGGAGAACACCGGGGAGCTGTTTTTT. Its translation is CASSERENTGELFF. Looking up the rest from reference TRBV5-1 and TRBJ2-2 gives the full variable domain: KAGVTQTPRYLIKTRGQQVTLSCSPISGHRSVSWYQQTPGQGLQFLFEYFSETQRNKGNFPGRFSGRQFSNSRSEMNVSTLELGDSALYLCASSERENTGELFFGEGSRLTVL.

This chain connects TRBV20-1 to TRBJ2-7; D is uncertain. Trimming pared 4 bases from V and 0 bases from J, leaving 4 bases between. Germline V gives CDR1 DFQATT, CDR2 SNEGSKA (reference sequence). The CDR3 loop spans 11 amino acids. CDR3 nucleotide sequence: TGCAGTGCTAAAAGCTCCTACGAGCAGTACTTC. Translated, it gives CSAKSSYEQYF.

This chain links TRBV9 with TRBJ1-5; D is undetermined. V was shortened by 4 bases and J by 6 bases, with 14 bases between the two germline ends. The CDR3 is made up of 14 amino acids. From germline, CDR1 is SGDLS and CDR2 YYNGEE. CDR3 nucleotides: TGTGCCAGCAGCAACCGACGGCTCAGTCAGCCCCAGCATTTT. Amino acid sequence: CASSNRRLSQPQHF.

This chain's CDR3 is CASSFTGTSGSRTGELFF. DNA for the CDR3: TGTGCCAGCAGCTTTACCGGGACTAGCGGGAGTCGGACCGGGGAGCTGTTTTTT. The genes are TRBV7-3 and TRBJ2-2, with TRBD2 identical over 14 bases. The CDR3 length is 18 residues. The junction had 8 bases not matched to a gene; V was cut back by 3 bases and J by 5 bases. Germline V gene lookup returns CDR1 SGHTA and CDR2 FQGTGA.

In this sample, this clone turned up a few times. CDR3 bases: TGTGCCAGCAGCCCCGAGAGGACCGGGGAGCTGTTTTTT. Protein product: CASSPERTGELFF. The V and J genes are TRBV7-9 and TRBJ2-2; D not resolved. From germline, CDR1 is SEHNR and CDR2 FQNEAQ (reference sequence). The CDR3 runs to 13 residues. Trimming took 5 bases from V and 5 from J, leaving 9 bases between them. Combining the CDR3 with reference TRBV7-9 and TRBJ2-2 gives the whole variable domain DTGVSQNPRHKITKRGQNVTFRCDPISEHNRLYWYRQTLGQGPEFLTYFQNEAQLEKSRLLSDRFSAERPKGSFSTLEIQRTEQGDSAMYLCASSPERTGELFFGEGSRLTVL.

The gene calls are TRBV5-1 and TRBJ1-3; 7 bases are shared with TRBD1. Germline CDR1 and CDR2: SGHRS and YFSETQ. The CDR3 is 13 amino acids. J was trimmed by 4 bases and V by 3 bases; bases with no gene match: 1. CDR3 residues: CASSWDSGNTIYF. CDR3 bases: TGCGCCAGCAGCTGGGACAGCGGAAACACCATATATTTT.

The CDR3 region has the DNA TGTGCCAGCAGCGGAGATCCGGGACAGCCTAATGAAAAACTGTTTTTT. Its protein product is CASSGDPGQPNEKLFF. The chain combines TRBV5-4 with TRBJ1-4; 7 nucleotides match TRBD1. Germline V gene lookup returns CDR1 SGHNT and CDR2 YYREEE (reference sequence). The trim removed 4 bases at V and 3 bases at J, leaving 9 bases unmatched. The CDR3 is 16 amino acids. The full variable domain, in which reference TRBV5-4 and TRBJ1-4 provide the parts outside the CDR3, is ETGVTQSPTHLIKTRGQQVTLRCSSQSGHNTVSWYQQALGQGPQFIFQYYREEENGRGNFPPRFSGLQFPNYSSELNVNALELDDSALYLCASSGDPGQPNEKLFFGSGTQLSVL.

This sequence joins TRBV4-2 and TRBJ2-2; D unresolved. This CDR3 has 13 amino acids. CDR1 and CDR2 from the germline V gene are LGHNA and YNFKEQ. The V and J ends lost 0 bases and 6 bases respectively, with 5 bases between them. CDR3 loop: CASSQDAAGELFF. The CDR3 bases are TGTGCCAGCAGCCAAGATGCGGCCGGGGAGCTGTTTTTT.

The chain combines TRBV7-3 with TRBJ2-7; 7 nucleotides match TRBD2. The J segment lost 3 bases and the V segment lost 4 bases, leaving 6 bases of the junction unmatched. This CDR3 contains 14 residues. Germline values: CDR1 SGHTA, CDR2 FQGTGA. The CDR3 loop reads CASSSSGTNYEQYF. CDR3 bases: TGTGCCAGCAGCTCCTCCGGGACTAACTACGAGCAGTACTTC.